The rows below give T cell receptor beta chains drawn from one sample of a study of blood T cell repertoires in COVID-19. Clones were sequenced by immunoSEQ multiplex PCR, and TCRdb holds only the in-frame ones, with some missing. The data hold some 69,000 clones, with less than 95% observed a single time. Source material: peripheral blood. The receptors shown here come from a man aged 50-60 years with COVID-19, enrolled during active disease. The CDR3 runs from the conserved cysteine through the conserved F or W. D genes are given only for firm matches. Some rows have no size entry. The others give once, few or many, or a class for an expanded clone.

CASSLALDRGRLEQYF | TGTGCCAGCAGCTTGGCCCTGGACAGGGGGCGCTTAGAGCAGTACTTC | TRBV5-4 | . | TRBJ2-7 | TRBD1
CASSLARGQGYEQYF | TGCGCCAGCAGCTTGGCCCGAGGACAGGGCTACGAGCAGTACTTC | TRBV5-1 | . | TRBJ2-7 | TRBD1
CSVVRTHTDTQYF | TGCAGCGTTGTGAGGACTCACACAGATACGCAGTATTTT | TRBV29-1 | . | TRBJ2-3 | .
CSASIGGGNTDTQYF | TGCAGTGCTAGTATCGGAGGCGGGAACACAGATACGCAGTATTTT | TRBV20-1 | . | TRBJ2-3 | .
CASSEGQGENEKLFF | TGTGCCAGCAGCGAAGGACAGGGCGAGAATGAAAAACTGTTTTTT | TRBV7-2 | . | TRBJ1-4 | TRBD1
CASSFIDTGELFF | TGTGCCAGCAGCTTTATTGACACCGGGGAGCTGTTTTTT | TRBV11-2 | . | TRBJ2-2 | .
CASSLRVGHSPLHF | TGTGCCAGCAGTTTGAGGGTCGGACATTCACCCCTCCACTTT | TRBV6-5 | . | TRBJ1-6 | .
CASSRGRNNEKLFF | TGTGCCAGTAGTAGGGGCCGAAATAATGAAAAACTGTTTTTT | TRBV19 | . | TRBJ1-4 | .
CASSYYLAGSYNEQFF | TGTGCCAGCAGTTACTACCTAGCGGGATCCTACAATGAGCAGTTCTTC | TRBV6-6 | . | TRBJ2-1 | TRBD2
CASSLVGRTGKTGELFF | TGTGCCAGCAGCTTGGTGGGTAGGACAGGGAAGACCGGGGAGCTGTTTTTT | TRBV11-2 | . | TRBJ2-2 | TRBD1
CASSLGVGLGTEAFF | TGTGCCAGCAGCTTGGGGGTGGGCCTCGGCACTGAAGCTTTCTTT | TRBV5-4 | . | TRBJ1-1 | .
CASSLNFNSPLHF | TGTGCCAGTTCACTAAATTTTAATTCACCCCTCCACTTT | TRBV19 | . | TRBJ1-6 | .
CSASHSYSNQPQHF | TGCAGTGCTAGTCACAGTTATAGCAATCAGCCCCAGCATTTT | TRBV20-1 | . | TRBJ1-5 | .
CASSQGVGLETAHEQYF | TGCGCCAGCAGCCAAGGGGTAGGGTTAGAGACAGCCCACGAGCAGTACTTC | TRBV4-3 | . | TRBJ2-7 | .
CASSEVQISGNTIYF | TGCGCCAGCAGTGAGGTCCAGATCTCTGGAAACACCATATATTTT | TRBV10-1 | . | TRBJ1-3 | .
CASRRGQGNEQFF | TGTGCCAGCCGCCGCGGACAGGGCAATGAGCAGTTCTTC | TRBV6-2/TRBV6-3 | . | TRBJ2-1 | TRBD1
CASSPLPTDTTYEQYF | TGTGCCAGCAGTCCCCTACCGACAGACACTACCTACGAGCAGTACTTC | TRBV6-2/TRBV6-3 | . | TRBJ2-7 | .
CASSNREDSPLHF | TGTGCCAGCAGTAATAGAGAAGATTCACCCCTCCACTTT | TRBV6-5 | . | TRBJ1-6 | .
CSVSRGGNSPLHF | TGCAGCGTCTCCCGAGGCGGGAATTCACCCCTCCACTTT | TRBV29-1 | . | TRBJ1-6 | .
CASSYSSLAGFYEQYF | TGTGCCAGCAGTTACTCGAGTTTAGCGGGCTTCTACGAGCAGTACTTC | TRBV6-5 | . | TRBJ2-7 | TRBD2
CSVGTGGNSPLHF | TGCAGCGTGGGGACAGGGGGAAATTCACCCCTCCACTTT | TRBV29-1 | . | TRBJ1-6 | TRBD1
CASSPRGIYGYTF | TGCGCCAGCAGCCCCAGGGGGATCTATGGCTACACCTTC | TRBV4-1 | . | TRBJ1-2 | TRBD1
CASKGGVGTDTQYF | TGTGCCAGTAAAGGGGGTGTTGGCACAGATACGCAGTATTTT | TRBV19 | . | TRBJ2-3 | .
CASSSRTGFPNTEAFF | TGTGCCAGTAGTAGCAGAACAGGGTTTCCTAACACTGAAGCTTTCTTT | TRBV19 | . | TRBJ1-1 | .
CASSTSSSLRGPVPGELFF | TGTGCCAGTAGTACTTCCTCTTCTTTGAGGGGGCCGGTGCCCGGGGAGCTGTTTTTT | TRBV19 | once | TRBJ2-2 | TRBD1
CATSPRGGVGQPQHF | TGTGCCACCAGCCCTAGGGGGGGGGTTGGTCAGCCCCAGCATTTT | TRBV15 | few | TRBJ1-5 | .
CASSLDGLSGNTIYF | TGTGCCAGCAGCTTAGACGGACTCTCTGGAAACACCATATATTTT | TRBV7-6 | once | TRBJ1-3 | .
CSASSGNTIYF | TGCAGTGCTAGCTCGGGAAACACCATATATTTT | TRBV20-1 | . | TRBJ1-3 | .
CASSILDRAYGYTF | TGTGCCAGCAGCATCCTGGACAGGGCCTATGGCTACACCTTC | TRBV9 | . | TRBJ1-2 | TRBD1
CASTLAGGREQYF | TGTGCCAGCACCCTAGCGGGAGGGCGAGAGCAGTACTTC | TRBV12-3/TRBV12-4 | . | TRBJ2-7 | TRBD2
CASSSNSDTQYF | TGTGCCAGCAGCTCAAACTCAGATACGCAGTATTTT | TRBV7-9 | . | TRBJ2-3 | .
CASSRDSDYGYTF | TGTGCCAGCAGCCGTGACTCCGACTATGGCTACACCTTC | TRBV7-9 | . | TRBJ1-2 | .
CASSPGLSQSTDTQYF | TGTGCCAGCAGCCCGGGACTATCACAGAGCACAGATACGCAGTATTTT | TRBV5-8 | . | TRBJ2-3 | TRBD2
CASSDRPYTGEPFF | TGTGCCAGCAGTGACCGGCCCTACACCGGGGAGCCGTTTTTT | TRBV6-4 | . | TRBJ2-2 | .
CASSDVDRAGETQYF | TGTGCCAGCAGTGACGTTGACAGGGCCGGGGAGACCCAGTACTTC | TRBV6-1 | . | TRBJ2-5 | TRBD1
CASSQDSRLAGLKNTEAFF | TGCGCCAGCAGCCAAGATAGCCGGCTGGCGGGACTCAAGAACACTGAAGCTTTCTTT | TRBV4-1 | . | TRBJ1-1 | .
CASSRQLAGETDTQYF | TGTGCCAGCAGCCGACAACTAGCGGGAGAAACAGATACGCAGTATTTT | TRBV5-6 | . | TRBJ2-3 | TRBD2
CASSLDAGYNEQFF | TGCGCCAGCAGCTTGGACGCGGGTTACAATGAGCAGTTCTTC | TRBV5-1 | . | TRBJ2-1 | .
CASSLTGYQPQHF | TGTGCCAGCAGCTTAACGGGATATCAGCCCCAGCATTTT | TRBV7-2 | . | TRBJ1-5 | .
CASSSSGQGGLGYTF | TGTGCCAGCAGCTCTTCGGGACAGGGGGGACTTGGCTACACCTTC | TRBV3-1/TRBV3-2 | . | TRBJ1-2 | TRBD1
CASSSRGLAHHEQYF | TGTGCCAGCAGTTCTCGTGGACTAGCTCATCACGAGCAGTACTTC | TRBV6-5 | once | TRBJ2-7 | TRBD2
CASSQDLLAGEGTGELFF | TGCGCCAGCAGCCAAGATCTGCTAGCGGGAGAGGGAACCGGGGAGCTGTTTTTT | TRBV4-1 | . | TRBJ2-2 | TRBD2
CASSGGGLAGFPNTGELFF | TGTGCCAGCAGCGGAGGCGGACTAGCGGGGTTTCCGAACACCGGGGAGCTGTTTTTT | TRBV11-3 | . | TRBJ2-2 | TRBD2
CASRAGTGDTDTQYF | TGCGCCAGCAGGGCCGGGACAGGAGACACAGATACGCAGTATTTT | TRBV5-1 | . | TRBJ2-3 | TRBD1
CASSAGTVVPTDTQYF | TGTGCCAGCAGTGCTGGTACGGTAGTGCCCACAGATACGCAGTATTTT | TRBV6-1 | . | TRBJ2-3 | .
CASRAGTGTYEQYF | TGTGCCAGCAGAGCCGGGACAGGGACCTACGAGCAGTACTTC | TRBV2 | . | TRBJ2-7 | TRBD1
CASSGGTRSSLEQYF | TGTGCCAGCAGCGGCGGGACTAGAAGTTCTCTCGAGCAGTACTTC | TRBV7-9 | . | TRBJ2-7 | TRBD2
CASSPDGGRATQYF | TGTGCCAGCAGCCCGGATGGGGGGAGGGCGACCCAGTACTTC | TRBV3-1/TRBV3-2 | . | TRBJ2-5 | TRBD2
CATSDLLGTGETQYF | TGTGCCACCAGTGATCTACTAGGAACGGGGGAGACCCAGTACTTC | TRBV24-1 | . | TRBJ2-5 | .